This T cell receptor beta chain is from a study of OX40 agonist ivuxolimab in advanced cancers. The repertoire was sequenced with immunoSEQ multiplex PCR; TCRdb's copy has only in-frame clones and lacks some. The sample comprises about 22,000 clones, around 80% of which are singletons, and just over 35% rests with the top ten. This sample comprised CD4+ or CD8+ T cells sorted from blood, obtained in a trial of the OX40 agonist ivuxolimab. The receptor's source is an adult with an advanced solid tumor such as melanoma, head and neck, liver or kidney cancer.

In DNA form, the CDR3 reads TGTGCCAGCAGCGTAGACCTAGCGGGGGGGCCCTCCTACAATGAGCAGTTCTTC. This encodes CASSVDLAGGPSYNEQFF. The chain has TRBV9 and TRBJ2-1, with 12 bases identical to TRBD2. Germline V gene sequence: CDR1 SGDLS, CDR2 YYNGEE. This CDR3 is built from 18 residues. The trim removed 0 bases at V and 0 bases at J, leaving 4 bases unmatched.